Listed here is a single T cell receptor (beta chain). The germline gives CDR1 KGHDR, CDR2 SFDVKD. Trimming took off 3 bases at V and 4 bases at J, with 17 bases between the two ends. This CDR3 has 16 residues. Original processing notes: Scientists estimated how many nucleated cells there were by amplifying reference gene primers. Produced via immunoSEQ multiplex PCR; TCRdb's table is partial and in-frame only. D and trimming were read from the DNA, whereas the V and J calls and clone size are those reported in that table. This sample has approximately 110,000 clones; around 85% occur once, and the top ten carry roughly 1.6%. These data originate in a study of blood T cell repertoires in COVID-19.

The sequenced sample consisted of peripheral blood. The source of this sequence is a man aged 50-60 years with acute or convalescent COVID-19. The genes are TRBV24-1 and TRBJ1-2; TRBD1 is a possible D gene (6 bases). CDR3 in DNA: TGTGCCACCAGTGATCCTGGGACAAGAGAAACCTATGGCTACACCTTC. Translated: CATSDPGTRETYGYTF.